These 10 T cell receptor beta chains were all obtained from the same sample, sequenced in a study of cytomegalovirus exposure and HLA in healthy donors. The primer mix had 60 Vbeta and 13 Jbeta primers. The repertoire was sequenced with immunoSEQ multiplex PCR; TCRdb's copy has only in-frame clones and lacks some. The data hold over 65,000 clones, with approximately 77% observed a single time. Source material: PBMCs. These receptors were obtained from a woman younger than 45 in good health and CMV-seropositive.

The chain links TRBV6-5 to TRBJ2-1; perhaps TRBD2 as D (6 bases). The V gene's germline CDR1 is MNHEY and CDR2 SVGAGI. The V and J ends lost 0 bases and 14 bases respectively, with 14 bases between them. CDR3 length: 13 residues. The CDR3 region is CASSYSIGRGEFF. The CDR3 DNA follows: TGTGCCAGCAGTTACTCGATCGGGAGAGGGGAGTTCTTC.

This clone has just a few counts. The chain joins TRBV5-1 to TRBJ1-1, with TRBD1 as a possible D gene (6 bases). V lost 4 bases, J lost 1 base, and 14 bases lay in between. The CDR3 is made up of 15 amino acids. Germline CDR1 is SGHRS and CDR2 is YFSETQ. CDR3 residues: CASSAGVKGNTEAFF. CDR3 nucleotides: TGCGCCAGCAGCGCAGGGGTTAAAGGGAACACTGAAGCTTTCTTT.

The chain employs TRBV5-8 and TRBJ2-1, with 9 bases identical to TRBD2. With V trimmed by 0 bases and J by 3 bases, 1 base remained unmatched. This CDR3 has 15 amino acids. CDR1 is SGHTS, CDR2 YDEGEE, per germline. CDR3 sequence reads: CASSLGLAVYNEQFF. The CDR3 bases are TGTGCCAGCAGCTTGGGACTAGCGGTCTACAATGAGCAGTTCTTC.

The chain employs TRBV7-2 and TRBJ2-7; 9 nucleotides agree with TRBD1. Germline CDR1 and CDR2: SGHTA and FQGNSA. The CDR3 is made up of 18 amino acids. After removal of 2 bases from V and 3 bases from J, the junction contained 14 bases not matched to a gene. CDR3 amino acids: CASSLRVGGDRVDYEQYF. In DNA, the CDR3 is TGTGCCAGCAGCTTACGGGTTGGGGGGGACAGGGTTGACTACGAGCAGTACTTC.

This clone turned up a few times. This chain uses TRBV7-6 with TRBJ2-4; 9 bases align to TRBD1. Germline V CDR1 and CDR2: SGHVS, FNYEAQ. V shed 5 bases, J shed 6 bases, and the junction held 17 bases outside the gene matches. The CDR3 has 18 amino acids. CDR3 bases: TGTGCCAGCAGCCCATGGGGCTCGACAGGGGGGCGTGGAAACATTCAGTACTTC. Translation: CASSPWGSTGGRGNIQYF.

V and J are TRBV6-6 and TRBJ1-2; 7 nucleotides match TRBD1. Trimming cost V 0 bases and J 4 bases; bases outside gene matches: 2. The CDR3 runs to 14 residues. The V gene's germline CDR1 is MNHNY and CDR2 SVGAGI (reference sequence). CDR3 nucleotides: TGTGCCAGCAGTTACTCGGGACAGACCTATGGCTACACCTTC. This encodes CASSYSGQTYGYTF.

V is TRBV2 and J is TRBJ2-7; 7 nucleotides agree with TRBD2. Germline loops: CDR1 SNHLY, CDR2 FYNNEI. The length of the CDR3 is 12 residues. V trimming: 6 bases; J trimming: 3 bases; junction bases outside the gene matches: 2. CDR3 sequence: CASRGGVYEQYF. In DNA, the CDR3 is TGTGCCAGCAGGGGGGGGGTCTACGAGCAGTACTTC.

This chain connects TRBV10-3 to TRBJ2-1, with TRBD2 matching 9 bases. Germline V gene sequence: CDR1 ENHRY, CDR2 SYGVKD. Germline trimming cut 4 bases from V and 2 bases from J; bases unmatched to any gene: 12. The CDR3 consists of 18 residues. The chain's CDR3 is CAISVSDSGSLPYNEQFF. For the CDR3, the DNA is TGTGCCATCAGTGTAAGTGATAGCGGGAGCTTACCCTACAATGAGCAGTTCTTC.

The chain recombines TRBV14 with TRBJ2-3, with D maybe TRBD1 (6 bases). CDR3 size: 15 residues. Germline CDR1 SGHDN, CDR2 FVKESK. Trimming pared 4 bases from V and 6 bases from J, leaving 17 bases between. The CDR3, as DNA: TGTGCCAGCAGCCCAATACAGGGTCTGGCGGATACGCAGTATTTT. Translated, it gives CASSPIQGLADTQYF.

This chain joins TRBV18 and TRBJ2-1; tentative D call: TRBD2 (6 bases). The V and J ends lost 3 bases and 1 base respectively, with 10 bases between them. Germline V gene lookup returns CDR1 KGHSH and CDR2 LQKENI. This CDR3 is 15 amino acids long. CDR3 protein: CASSPGTPSYNEQFF. Here the CDR3 DNA reads TGTGCCAGCTCACCGGGGACTCCGTCCTACAATGAGCAGTTCTTC.